Detailed here is one TCR beta chain. The sample originates from a study of blood T cell repertoires in COVID-19. Study as a whole: Acute and convalescent COVID-19 specimens originated in the United States, Italy and Spain. PBMCs, B-cell-depleted T cells, or T cells provided the cDNA or gDNA that made up the material.

As originally analysed: Reference gene primer amplification gave estimated nucleated cell counts. Clones were read by immunoSEQ multiplex PCR, and TCRdb kept only the in-frame ones, dropping some. That table supplies the V and J calls and clone size; D and trimming were determined from the DNA. In the table there are roughly 340,000 clones, around 87% of which are singletons. The Seattle site enrolled patients during active infection and followed them longitudinally. Losses at the gene ends were 4 bases for V and 4 bases for J; bases not matched to a gene: 4. Looked up from germline, CDR1 is SQVTM and CDR2 is ANQGSEA. This CDR3 has 14 residues.

The source material was peripheral blood. This TCR came from a woman between 50 and 59 years old with COVID-19, enrolled during active disease. The chain employs TRBV29-1 and TRBJ2-5; 12 nucleotides agree with TRBD2. CDR3 region: CSVVRTSGTETQYF. The CDR3 DNA reads as TGCAGCGTTGTTCGGACTAGCGGGACAGAGACCCAGTACTTC.